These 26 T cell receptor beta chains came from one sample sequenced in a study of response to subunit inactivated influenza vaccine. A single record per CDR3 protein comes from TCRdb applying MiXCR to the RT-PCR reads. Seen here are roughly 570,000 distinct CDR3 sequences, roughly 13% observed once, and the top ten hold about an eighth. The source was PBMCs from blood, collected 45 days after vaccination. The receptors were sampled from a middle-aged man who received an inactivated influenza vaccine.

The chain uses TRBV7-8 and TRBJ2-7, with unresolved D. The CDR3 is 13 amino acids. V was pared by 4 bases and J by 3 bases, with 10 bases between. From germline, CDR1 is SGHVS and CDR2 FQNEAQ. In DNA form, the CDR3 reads TGTGCCAGCAGCTCTCGGCCCGACTACGAGCAGTACTTC. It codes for CASSSRPDYEQYF.

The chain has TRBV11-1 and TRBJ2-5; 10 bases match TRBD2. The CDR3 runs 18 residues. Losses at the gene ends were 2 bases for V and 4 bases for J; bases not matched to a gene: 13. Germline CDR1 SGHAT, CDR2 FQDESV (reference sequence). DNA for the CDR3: TGTGCCAGCAGCTTATCGCTAGCGGGAGTAATTTTTGGAGAGACCCAGTACTTC. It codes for CASSLSLAGVIFGETQYF.

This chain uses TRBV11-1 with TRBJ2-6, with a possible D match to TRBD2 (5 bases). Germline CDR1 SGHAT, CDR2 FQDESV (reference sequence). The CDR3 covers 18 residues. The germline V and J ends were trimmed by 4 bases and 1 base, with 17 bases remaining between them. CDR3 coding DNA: TGTGCCAGCAGCTACAGTGGCCGGGGTTCTTCTGGGGCCAACGTCCTGACTTTC. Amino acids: CASSYSGRGSSGANVLTF.

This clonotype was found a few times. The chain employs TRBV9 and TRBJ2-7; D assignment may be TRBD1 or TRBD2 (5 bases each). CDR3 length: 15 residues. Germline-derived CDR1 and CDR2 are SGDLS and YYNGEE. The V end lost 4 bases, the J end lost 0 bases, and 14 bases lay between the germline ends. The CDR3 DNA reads TGTGCCAGCAGCCCTCGGGACGCAGGCTCCTACGAGCAGTACTTC. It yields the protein CASSPRDAGSYEQYF.

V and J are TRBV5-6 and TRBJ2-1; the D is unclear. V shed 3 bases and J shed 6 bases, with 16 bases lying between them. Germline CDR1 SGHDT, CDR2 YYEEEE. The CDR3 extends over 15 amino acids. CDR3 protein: CASSSVQLPLNEQFF. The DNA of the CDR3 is TGTGCCAGCAGCTCCGTTCAGCTTCCCCTCAATGAGCAGTTCTTC.

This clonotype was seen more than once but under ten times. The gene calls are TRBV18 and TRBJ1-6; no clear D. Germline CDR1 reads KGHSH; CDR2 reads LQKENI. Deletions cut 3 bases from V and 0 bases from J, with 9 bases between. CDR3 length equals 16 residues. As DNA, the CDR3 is TGTGCCAGCTCACCGTCCATAAACTCCTATAATTCACCCCTCCACTTT. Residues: CASSPSINSYNSPLHF.

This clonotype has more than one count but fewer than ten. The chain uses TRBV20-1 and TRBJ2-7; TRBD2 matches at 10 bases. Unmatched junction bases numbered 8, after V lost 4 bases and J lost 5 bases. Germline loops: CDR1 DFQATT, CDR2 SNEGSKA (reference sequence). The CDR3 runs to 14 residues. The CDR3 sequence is CSATPGTSVHEQYF. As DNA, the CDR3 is TGCAGTGCTACTCCCGGGACTAGCGTCCACGAGCAGTACTTC.

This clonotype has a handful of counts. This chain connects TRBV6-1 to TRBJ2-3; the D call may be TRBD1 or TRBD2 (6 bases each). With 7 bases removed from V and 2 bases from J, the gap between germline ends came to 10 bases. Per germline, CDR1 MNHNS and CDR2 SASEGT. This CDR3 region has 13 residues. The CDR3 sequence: CASKGGPTDTQYF. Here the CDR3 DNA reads TGTGCCAGCAAGGGGGGCCCCACAGATACGCAGTATTTT.

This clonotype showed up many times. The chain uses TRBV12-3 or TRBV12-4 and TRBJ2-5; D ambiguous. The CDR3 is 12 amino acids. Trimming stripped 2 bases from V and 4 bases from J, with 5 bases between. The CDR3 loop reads CASSLQGETQYF. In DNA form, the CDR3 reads TGTGCCAGCAGTTTACAAGGAGAGACCCAGTACTTC.

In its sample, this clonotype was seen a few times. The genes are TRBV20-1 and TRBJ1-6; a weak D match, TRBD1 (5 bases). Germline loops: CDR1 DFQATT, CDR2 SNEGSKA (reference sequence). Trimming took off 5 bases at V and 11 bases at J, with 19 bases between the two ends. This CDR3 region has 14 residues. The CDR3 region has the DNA TGCAGTGCTGATTCAGGGACGGAGCGGGCACCCCTCCACTTT. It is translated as CSADSGTERAPLHF.

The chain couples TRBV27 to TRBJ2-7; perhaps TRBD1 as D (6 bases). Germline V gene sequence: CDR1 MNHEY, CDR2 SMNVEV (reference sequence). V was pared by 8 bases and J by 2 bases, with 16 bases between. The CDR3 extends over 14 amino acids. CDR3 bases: TGTGCCAGCGGGGCCGGTCGGACAGCCTACGAGCAGTACTTC. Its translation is CASGAGRTAYEQYF.

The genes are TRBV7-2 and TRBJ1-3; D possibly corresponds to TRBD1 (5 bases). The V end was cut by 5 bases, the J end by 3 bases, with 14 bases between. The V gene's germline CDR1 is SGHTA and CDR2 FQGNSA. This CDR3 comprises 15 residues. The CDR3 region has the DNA TGTGCCAGCAGCGTAACGGGACTGCTTGGAAACACCATATATTTT. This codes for CASSVTGLLGNTIYF.

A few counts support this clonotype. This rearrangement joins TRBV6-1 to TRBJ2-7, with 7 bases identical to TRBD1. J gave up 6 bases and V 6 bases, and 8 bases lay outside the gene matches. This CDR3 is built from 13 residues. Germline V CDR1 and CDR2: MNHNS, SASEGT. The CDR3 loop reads CASRLPGTAEQYF. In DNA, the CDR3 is TGTGCCAGCAGGCTCCCCGGGACAGCCGAGCAGTACTTC.

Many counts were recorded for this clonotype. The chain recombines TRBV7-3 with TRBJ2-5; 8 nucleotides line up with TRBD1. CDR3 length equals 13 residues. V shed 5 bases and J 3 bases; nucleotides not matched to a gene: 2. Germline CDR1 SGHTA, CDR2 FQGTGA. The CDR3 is CASSRGQEETQYF. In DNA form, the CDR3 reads TGTGCCAGCAGCCGGGGACAGGAAGAGACCCAGTACTTC.

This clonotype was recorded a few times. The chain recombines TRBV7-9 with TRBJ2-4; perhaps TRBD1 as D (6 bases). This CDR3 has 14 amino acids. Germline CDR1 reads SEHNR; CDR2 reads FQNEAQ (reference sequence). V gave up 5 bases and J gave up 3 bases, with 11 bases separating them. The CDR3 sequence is CASSVGHSKNIQYF. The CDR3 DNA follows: TGTGCCAGCAGCGTGGGACATAGCAAAAACATTCAGTACTTC.

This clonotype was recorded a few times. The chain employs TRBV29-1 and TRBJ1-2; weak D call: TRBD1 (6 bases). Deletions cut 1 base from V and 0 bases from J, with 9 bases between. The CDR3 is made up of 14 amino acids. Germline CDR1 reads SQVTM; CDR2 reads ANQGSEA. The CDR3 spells CSVEVRGPNYGYTF. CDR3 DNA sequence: TGCAGCGTTGAAGTTCGGGGGCCTAACTATGGCTACACCTTC. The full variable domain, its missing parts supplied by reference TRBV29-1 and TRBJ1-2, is SAVISQKPSRDICQRGTSLTIQCQVDSQVTMMFWYRQQPGQSLTLIATANQGSEATYESGFVIDKFPISRPNLTFSTLTVSNMSPEDSSIYLCSVEVRGPNYGYTFGSGTRLTVV.

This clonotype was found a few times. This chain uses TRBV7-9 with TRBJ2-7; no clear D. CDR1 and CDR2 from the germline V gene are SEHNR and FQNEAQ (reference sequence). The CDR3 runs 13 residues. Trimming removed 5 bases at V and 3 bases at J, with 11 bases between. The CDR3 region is CASSPASYYEQYF. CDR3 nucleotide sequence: TGTGCCAGCAGCCCAGCCAGCTACTACGAGCAGTACTTC.

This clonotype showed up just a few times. The CDR3 bases are TGTGCCAGCACCCTTGGGACCGGGTATTACGAGCAGTACTTC. Its translation: CASTLGTGYYEQYF. This chain uses TRBV12-3 or TRBV12-4 with TRBJ2-7; D could derive from TRBD1 or TRBD2 (5 bases each). This CDR3 spans 14 amino acids. Trimming shortened V by 7 bases and J by 4 bases, and 17 bases separated the two germline ends.

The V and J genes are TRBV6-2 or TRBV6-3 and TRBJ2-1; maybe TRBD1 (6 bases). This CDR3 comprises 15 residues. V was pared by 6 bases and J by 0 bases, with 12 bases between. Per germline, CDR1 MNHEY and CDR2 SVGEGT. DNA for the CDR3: TGTGCCAGCAGCAACAGGGCCAACTCCTACAATGAGCAGTTCTTC. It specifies CASSNRANSYNEQFF.

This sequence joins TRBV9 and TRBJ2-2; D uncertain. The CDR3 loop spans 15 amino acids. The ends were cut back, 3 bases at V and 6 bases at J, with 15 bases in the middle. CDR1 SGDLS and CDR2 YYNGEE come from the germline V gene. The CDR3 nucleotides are TGTGCCAGCAGCGAATACTTAGGGATCTCCGGGGAGCTGTTTTTT. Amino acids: CASSEYLGISGELFF. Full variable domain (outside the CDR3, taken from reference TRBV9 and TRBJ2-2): DSGVTQTPKHLITATGQRVTLRCSPRSGDLSVYWYQQSLDQGLQFLIQYYNGEERAKGNILERFSAQQFPDLHSELNLSSLELGDSALYFCASSEYLGISGELFFGEGSRLTVL.

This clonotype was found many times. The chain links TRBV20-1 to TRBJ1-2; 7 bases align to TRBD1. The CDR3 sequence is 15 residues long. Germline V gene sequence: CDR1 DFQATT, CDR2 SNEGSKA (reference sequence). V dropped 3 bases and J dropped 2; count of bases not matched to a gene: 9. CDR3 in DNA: TGCAGTGCTAGTGGGGGGACAGTCCAAAACTATGGCTACACCTTC. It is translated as CSASGGTVQNYGYTF.

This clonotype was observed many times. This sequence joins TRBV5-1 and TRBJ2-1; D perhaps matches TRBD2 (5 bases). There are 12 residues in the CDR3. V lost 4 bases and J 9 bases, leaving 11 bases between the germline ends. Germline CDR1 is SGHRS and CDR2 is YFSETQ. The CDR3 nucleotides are TGCGCCAGCAGCGACCCGAGGGCTGAGCAGTTCTTC. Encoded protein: CASSDPRAEQFF.

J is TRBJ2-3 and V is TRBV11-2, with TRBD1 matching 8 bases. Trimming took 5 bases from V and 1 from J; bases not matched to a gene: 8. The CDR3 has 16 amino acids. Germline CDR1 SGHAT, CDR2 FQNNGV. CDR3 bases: TGTGCCAGCAGCCAAATCCCGGGACAGGGCACAGATACGCAGTATTTT. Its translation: CASSQIPGQGTDTQYF.

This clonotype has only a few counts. CDR3 in amino acids: CASSRTGTSGAGELFF. CDR3 in DNA: TGCGCCAGCAGCCGAACCGGGACTAGCGGGGCCGGGGAGCTGTTTTTT. V gene TRBV4-3 combines with J gene TRBJ2-2; 13 nucleotides line up with TRBD2. Germline CDR1 reads LGHNA; CDR2 reads YSLEER. The ends lost 4 bases at V and 6 bases at J; junction bases unmatched: 5. The CDR3 runs to 16 residues.

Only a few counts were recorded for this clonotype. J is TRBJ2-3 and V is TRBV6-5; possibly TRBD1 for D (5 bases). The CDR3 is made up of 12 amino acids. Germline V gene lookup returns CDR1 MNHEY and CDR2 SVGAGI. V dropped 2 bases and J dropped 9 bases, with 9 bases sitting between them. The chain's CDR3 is CASSYGQGTQYF. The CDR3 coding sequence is TGTGCCAGCAGTTACGGGCAGGGAACGCAGTATTTT.

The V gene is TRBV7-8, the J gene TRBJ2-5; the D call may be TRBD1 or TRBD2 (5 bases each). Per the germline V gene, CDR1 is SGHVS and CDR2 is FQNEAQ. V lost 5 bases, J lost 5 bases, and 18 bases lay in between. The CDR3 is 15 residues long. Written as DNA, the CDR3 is TGTGCCAGCAGCGGATGGGACCGGCGGTGGGAGACCCAGTACTTC. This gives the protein CASSGWDRRWETQYF.